This entry concerns a single T cell receptor (beta chain). The antigen is unknown. The data were obtained in a study of OX40 agonist ivuxolimab in advanced cancers. For the study at large: Patients were 82.7% male with ages roughly 23 to 79, mean approximately 55. General study points: Partial responders dosed at 0.1-3.0 mg/kg displayed clonal expansion ranking among the lowest. Specificity for antigen went undetermined in the expanded peripheral T cells.

Using immunoSEQ multiplex PCR, the repertoire was profiled, and TCRdb retains in-frame clones only, with some absent. The sample shows some 86,000 clones, about 94% of them seen only once. The CDR3 spans 15 residues. V was shortened by 7 bases and J by 1 base, with 15 bases between the two germline ends. The germline V gene has CDR1 SEHNR and CDR2 FQNEAQ (reference sequence). The sequence came from an adult with an advanced solid tumor such as melanoma, head and neck, liver or kidney cancer. The specimen comprised CD4+ or CD8+ T cells sorted from blood, sampled in a trial of the OX40 agonist ivuxolimab. V gene TRBV7-9 combines with J gene TRBJ2-3; D unresolved. The DNA of the CDR3 is TGTGCCAGCATGCTGTGGGCGGCTGGCACAGATACGCAGTATTTT. It yields the protein CASMLWAAGTDTQYF.